These T cell receptor beta chains were read from a single sample in a study of blood T cell repertoires in COVID-19. Method: immunoSEQ multiplex PCR; TCRdb's copy keeps in-frame clones and lacks some. The sample yields a few hundred thousand clones, roughly 90% seen once. Input material: peripheral blood. These receptors were obtained from a young woman with COVID-19, enrolled during active disease. The CDR3 runs from the conserved cysteine through the conserved F or W. D genes are given only for firm matches. Not all rows give a size; the values are once, few, many and, for expanded clones, a class.

v_call: TRBV2
j_call: TRBJ2-7
clone_size: .
d_call: TRBD1
cdr3_aa: CASVLQGALPYEQYF
cdr3_nt: TGTGCCAGCGTCTTACAGGGGGCCCTACCCTACGAGCAGTACTTC

v_call: TRBV30
j_call: TRBJ1-2
clone_size: .
d_call: .
cdr3_aa: CAWLLDGSGGYTF
cdr3_nt: TGTGCCTGGCTCCTAGACGGGTCCGGGGGCTACACCTTC

v_call: TRBV27
j_call: TRBJ1-5
clone_size: .
d_call: TRBD1
cdr3_aa: CASSSVTGERNQPQHF
cdr3_nt: TGTGCCAGCAGTTCCGTGACAGGGGAGCGCAATCAGCCCCAGCATTTT

v_call: TRBV6-2/TRBV6-3
j_call: TRBJ1-5
clone_size: .
d_call: .
cdr3_aa: CASSPQGRGYQPQHF
cdr3_nt: TGTGCCAGCAGTCCCCAGGGGAGGGGATATCAGCCCCAGCATTTT

v_call: TRBV6-5
j_call: TRBJ1-1
clone_size: .
d_call: .
cdr3_aa: CATNIGGDTEAFF
cdr3_nt: TGTGCCACCAATATAGGAGGGGACACTGAAGCTTTCTTT

v_call: TRBV30
j_call: TRBJ1-2
clone_size: .
d_call: TRBD1
cdr3_aa: CAWSPWGQGARGYGYTF
cdr3_nt: TGTGCCTGGAGTCCATGGGGACAGGGGGCGCGAGGGTATGGCTACACCTTC

v_call: TRBV5-1
j_call: TRBJ2-5
clone_size: .
d_call: TRBD2
cdr3_aa: CASSFGGVETQYF
cdr3_nt: TGCGCCAGCAGCTTTGGGGGGGTGGAGACCCAGTACTTC

v_call: TRBV10-2
j_call: TRBJ1-5
clone_size: .
d_call: TRBD1
cdr3_aa: CASSGNRDRGNQPQHF
cdr3_nt: TGCGCCAGCAGTGGAAACCGGGACAGGGGCAATCAGCCCCAGCATTTT

v_call: TRBV6-2/TRBV6-3
j_call: TRBJ2-6
clone_size: .
d_call: .
cdr3_aa: CASSYGQGSGANVLTF
cdr3_nt: TGTGCCAGCAGTTACGGGCAGGGATCGGGGGCCAACGTCCTGACTTTC

v_call: TRBV19
j_call: TRBJ1-1
clone_size: .
d_call: TRBD1
cdr3_aa: CASSIRREQGGEAFF
cdr3_nt: TGTGCCAGTAGTATTAGAAGGGAACAGGGGGGTGAAGCTTTCTTT

v_call: TRBV5-1
j_call: TRBJ2-1
clone_size: .
d_call: TRBD2
cdr3_aa: CASSLGTSGTNEQFF
cdr3_nt: TGCGCCAGCAGCTTGGGGACTAGCGGGACTAATGAGCAGTTCTTC

v_call: TRBV5-4
j_call: TRBJ1-5
clone_size: .
d_call: .
cdr3_aa: CASSLLGDNQPQHF
cdr3_nt: TGTGCCAGCAGCTTGCTGGGAGACAATCAGCCCCAGCATTTT

v_call: TRBV7-6
j_call: TRBJ2-5
clone_size: .
d_call: .
cdr3_aa: CASSSSSTGLSRETQYF
cdr3_nt: TGTGCCAGCAGCTCCTCGTCGACGGGACTTTCCCGAGAGACCCAGTACTTC

v_call: TRBV5-1
j_call: TRBJ2-1
clone_size: .
d_call: .
cdr3_aa: CASSYDWSNEQFF
cdr3_nt: TGCGCCAGCAGCTACGACTGGAGCAATGAGCAGTTCTTC

v_call: TRBV6-2/TRBV6-3
j_call: TRBJ2-7
clone_size: .
d_call: TRBD2
cdr3_aa: CASSYFFSSAGGPSYEQYF
cdr3_nt: TGTGCCAGCAGTTACTTCTTCTCTTCAGCGGGAGGCCCCTCCTACGAGCAGTACTTC

v_call: TRBV13
j_call: TRBJ2-5
clone_size: .
d_call: TRBD1
cdr3_aa: CASSPLDRGQETQYF
cdr3_nt: TGTGCCAGCAGCCCACTGGACAGGGGGCAAGAGACCCAGTACTTC

v_call: TRBV6-5
j_call: TRBJ2-7
clone_size: few
d_call: .
cdr3_aa: CASVKGLPLSDEQYF
cdr3_nt: TGTGCCAGTGTGAAGGGACTGCCCCTGTCCGACGAGCAGTACTTC

v_call: TRBV27
j_call: TRBJ2-3
clone_size: .
d_call: TRBD2
cdr3_aa: CASKLAATDTQYF
cdr3_nt: TGTGCCAGCAAACTAGCGGCCACAGATACGCAGTATTTT

v_call: TRBV18
j_call: TRBJ1-1
clone_size: .
d_call: .
cdr3_aa: CASSREAAVEAFF
cdr3_nt: TGTGCCAGCTCAAGGGAGGCGGCAGTCGAAGCTTTCTTT

v_call: TRBV3-1/TRBV3-2
j_call: TRBJ2-2
clone_size: once
d_call: .
cdr3_aa: CASSQDLITPGDTGELFF
cdr3_nt: TGTGCCAGCAGCCAAGACCTCATCACCCCCGGGGACACCGGGGAGCTGTTTTTT

v_call: TRBV7-9
j_call: TRBJ2-3
clone_size: .
d_call: TRBD2
cdr3_aa: CASSPPSGSSTDTQYF
cdr3_nt: TGTGCCAGCAGCCCTCCTAGCGGGTCTAGCACAGATACGCAGTATTTT

v_call: TRBV10-3
j_call: TRBJ2-1
clone_size: once
d_call: .
cdr3_aa: CAMGDNYNEQFF
cdr3_nt: TGTGCCATGGGAGACAACTACAATGAGCAGTTCTTC

v_call: TRBV29-1
j_call: TRBJ2-7
clone_size: once
d_call: TRBD2
cdr3_aa: CSVRTSGSYEQYF
cdr3_nt: TGCAGCGTTCGGACTAGCGGGAGTTACGAGCAGTACTTC

v_call: TRBV27
j_call: TRBJ1-1
clone_size: .
d_call: .
cdr3_aa: CASSPSQNTEAFF
cdr3_nt: TGTGCCAGCAGCCCATCCCAGAACACTGAAGCTTTCTTT

v_call: TRBV19
j_call: TRBJ2-7
clone_size: .
d_call: TRBD1
cdr3_aa: CASRQDSGTESYEQYF
cdr3_nt: TGTGCCAGTAGACAGGACTCCGGGACAGAGTCCTACGAGCAGTACTTC

v_call: TRBV24-1
j_call: TRBJ2-3
clone_size: .
d_call: .
cdr3_aa: CATSATGTPKGPDTQYF
cdr3_nt: TGTGCCACCAGTGCCACCGGGACTCCGAAAGGGCCAGATACGCAGTATTTT

v_call: TRBV5-4
j_call: TRBJ1-6
clone_size: .
d_call: TRBD1
cdr3_aa: CASSQGQTNSPLHF
cdr3_nt: TGTGCCAGCAGCCAGGGACAGACCAATTCACCCCTCCACTTT

v_call: TRBV5-1
j_call: TRBJ2-2
clone_size: .
d_call: .
cdr3_aa: CASSLDSGRTGELFF
cdr3_nt: TGCGCCAGCAGCTTGGATTCGGGGAGGACCGGGGAGCTGTTTTTT

v_call: TRBV5-1
j_call: TRBJ2-5
clone_size: once
d_call: TRBD1
cdr3_aa: CASYGQGYQETQYF
cdr3_nt: TGCGCCAGCTACGGACAGGGCTATCAAGAGACCCAGTACTTC

v_call: TRBV28
j_call: TRBJ1-2
clone_size: .
d_call: TRBD1
cdr3_aa: CASPPRGQGAYGYTF
cdr3_nt: TGTGCCAGTCCCCCCCGGGGACAGGGGGCTTATGGCTACACCTTC

v_call: TRBV5-1
j_call: TRBJ1-5
clone_size: .
d_call: .
cdr3_aa: CASSFDIDQPQHF
cdr3_nt: TGCGCCAGCAGCTTTGACATTGATCAGCCCCAGCATTTT

v_call: TRBV7-9
j_call: TRBJ1-1
clone_size: .
d_call: TRBD1
cdr3_aa: CASSLDTGVRNTEAFF
cdr3_nt: TGTGCCAGCAGCTTAGACACAGGGGTTAGGAACACTGAAGCTTTCTTT

v_call: TRBV29-1
j_call: TRBJ2-6
clone_size: .
d_call: .
cdr3_aa: CSVEDGSGANVLTF
cdr3_nt: TGCAGCGTTGAAGACGGCTCTGGGGCCAACGTCCTGACTTTC

v_call: TRBV28
j_call: TRBJ2-7
clone_size: few
d_call: .
cdr3_aa: CASIQQGREYF
cdr3_nt: TGTGCCAGCATACAACAGGGCAGGGAGTACTTC

v_call: TRBV11-2
j_call: TRBJ2-3
clone_size: once
d_call: TRBD2
cdr3_aa: CASSLDGAGAQYF
cdr3_nt: TGTGCCAGCAGCTTAGATGGGGCGGGGGCGCAGTATTTT

v_call: TRBV3-1/TRBV3-2
j_call: TRBJ2-1
clone_size: .
d_call: .
cdr3_aa: CASSQRRQALEQFF
cdr3_nt: TGTGCCAGCAGCCAAAGACGACAGGCCCTTGAGCAGTTCTTC

v_call: TRBV5-6
j_call: TRBJ2-7
clone_size: .
d_call: TRBD2
cdr3_aa: CASSLEGLAGAEQYF
cdr3_nt: TGTGCCAGCAGCTTGGAGGGTCTAGCGGGAGCCGAGCAGTACTTC

v_call: TRBV19
j_call: TRBJ1-3
clone_size: .
d_call: TRBD1
cdr3_aa: CASKGQANSGNTIYF
cdr3_nt: TGTGCCAGTAAGGGACAGGCAAACTCTGGAAACACCATATATTTT

v_call: TRBV18
j_call: TRBJ1-1
clone_size: .
d_call: .
cdr3_aa: CASSPTQGNTEAFF
cdr3_nt: TGTGCCAGCTCACCAACACAGGGTAACACTGAAGCTTTCTTT

v_call: TRBV18
j_call: TRBJ1-1
clone_size: .
d_call: .
cdr3_aa: CASSPAGTMNTEAFF
cdr3_nt: TGTGCCAGCTCTCCCGCAGGAACCATGAACACTGAAGCTTTCTTT

v_call: TRBV10-2
j_call: TRBJ1-1
clone_size: .
d_call: .
cdr3_aa: CASSDMGGLSTEAFF
cdr3_nt: TGCGCCAGCAGTGATATGGGGGGGTTGAGCACTGAAGCTTTCTTT